The 10 T cell receptor beta chains listed next were all sequenced from one sample in a study of CD8 T cells in ankylosing spondylitis. In TCRdb, the 5' RACE reads were re-called with MiXCR into one record per CDR3 protein. The table lists 290,000 or so distinct CDR3 sequences, around 20% of them singletons. The sample comprised blood, either unsorted or a sorted T cell fraction (not recorded which). These receptors came from a female donor with ankylosing spondylitis or in good health (not recorded which).

The rearrangement uses TRBV7-6 and TRBJ2-3, with D unclear. V lost 5 bases and J 4 bases, leaving 19 bases between the germline ends. CDR1 is SGHVS, CDR2 FNYEAQ, per germline. There are 16 residues in the CDR3. Written as DNA, the CDR3 is TGTGCCAGCAGCGGCGCGTCCCGGGCCTCCGCAGATACGCAGTATTTT. Its translation: CASSGASRASADTQYF.

This clonotype was observed a handful of times. The chain links TRBV7-2 to TRBJ2-2, with TRBD1 identical over 10 bases. The germline CDR1 and CDR2 sequences are SGHTA and FQGNSA. This CDR3 spans 16 amino acids. The J segment lost 5 bases and the V segment lost 5 bases, leaving 8 bases of the junction unmatched. The CDR3 DNA sequence: TGTGCCAGCAGCCTGACGTCGGACAGGGGGACCGGGGAGCTGTTTTTT. Translated, it gives CASSLTSDRGTGELFF.

The sample holds many counts of this clonotype. The chain links TRBV12-3 or TRBV12-4 to TRBJ2-7; D not resolved. This CDR3 has 13 amino acids. Trimming took off 3 bases at V and 4 bases at J, with 10 bases between the two ends. Here the CDR3 reads CASSLGMTYEQYF. DNA of the CDR3: TGTGCCAGCAGTTTGGGTATGACTTACGAGCAGTACTTC.

The V gene is TRBV28, the J gene TRBJ2-7; D ambiguous. There are 13 residues in the CDR3. Germline V gene data show CDR1 as MDHEN and CDR2 as SYDVKM. The germline V and J ends were trimmed by 4 bases and 2 bases, with 9 bases remaining between them. This CDR3 is CASSWQTTYEQYF. The CDR3, as DNA: TGTGCCAGCAGTTGGCAGACCACCTACGAGCAGTACTTC. The full variable domain, rest sourced from reference TRBV28 and TRBJ2-7, is DVKVTQSSRYLVKRTGEKVFLECVQDMDHENMFWYRQDPGLGLRLIYFSYDVKMKEKGDIPEGYSVSREKKERFSLILESASTNQTSMYLCASSWQTTYEQYFGPGTRLTVT.

This chain links TRBV4-1 with TRBJ2-1; D call uncertain. Germline V gene sequence: CDR1 MGHRA, CDR2 YSYEKL. The V gene lost 0 bases and the J gene lost 9 bases, with 9 bases spanning the gap. The CDR3 spans 13 residues. CDR3 bases: TGCGCCAGCAGCCAAGAGGTAGTCGGTGAGCAGTTCTTC. It is translated as CASSQEVVGEQFF.

The CDR3 sequence is CASSPRVAGVWRNEQFF. In DNA, the CDR3 is TGCGCCAGCAGCCCGAGGGTAGCGGGAGTGTGGAGGAATGAGCAGTTCTTC. This sequence joins TRBV5-1 and TRBJ2-1, with TRBD2 matching 9 bases. CDR1 and CDR2 from the germline V gene are SGHRS and YFSETQ. This CDR3 contains 17 residues. J was trimmed by 7 bases and V by 4 bases; bases with no gene match: 15.

This sequence joins TRBV28 and TRBJ1-2, with 7 bases matching TRBD1. CDR3 length equals 16 residues. CDR1 is MDHEN and CDR2 is SYDVKM in the germline V gene. Germline trimming cut 4 bases from V and 3 bases from J; bases unmatched to any gene: 11. CDR3 nucleotides: TGTGCCAGCAGTTCCGGGGCCGGACAGGCCCACTATGGCTACACCTTC. It yields the protein CASSSGAGQAHYGYTF.

This clonotype was detected only once. This chain joins TRBV5-1 and TRBJ2-2; TRBD1 matches at 9 bases. The CDR3 has 15 amino acids. With 2 bases clipped from V and 5 bases from J, the junction kept 4 bases outside the gene matches. Germline V gene sequence: CDR1 SGHRS, CDR2 YFSETQ. This CDR3 is CASSLDGQGTGELFF. The CDR3 region has the DNA TGCGCCAGCAGCTTAGACGGACAGGGGACCGGGGAGCTGTTTTTT.

V usage is TRBV20-1 and J usage is TRBJ2-7; the match to TRBD2 covers 7 bases. The CDR3 runs to 15 residues. V lost 5 bases, J lost 3 bases, and 13 bases stayed unmatched. CDR1 is DFQATT and CDR2 is SNEGSKA in the germline V gene (reference sequence). CDR3 sequence reads: CSACPQRGVIYEQYF. DNA of the CDR3: TGCAGTGCTTGCCCTCAACGGGGGGTTATCTACGAGCAGTACTTC.

The rearrangement uses TRBV7-9 and TRBJ2-1; TRBD2 agrees at 8 bases. The CDR3 runs 15 residues. After removal of 3 bases from V and 6 bases from J, the junction contained 7 bases not matched to a gene. CDR1 is SEHNR and CDR2 is FQNEAQ in the germline V gene (reference sequence). CDR3 in amino acids: CASSFRGRKGNEQFF. The CDR3 nucleotides are TGTGCCAGCAGCTTCCGCGGGAGGAAGGGCAATGAGCAGTTCTTC.